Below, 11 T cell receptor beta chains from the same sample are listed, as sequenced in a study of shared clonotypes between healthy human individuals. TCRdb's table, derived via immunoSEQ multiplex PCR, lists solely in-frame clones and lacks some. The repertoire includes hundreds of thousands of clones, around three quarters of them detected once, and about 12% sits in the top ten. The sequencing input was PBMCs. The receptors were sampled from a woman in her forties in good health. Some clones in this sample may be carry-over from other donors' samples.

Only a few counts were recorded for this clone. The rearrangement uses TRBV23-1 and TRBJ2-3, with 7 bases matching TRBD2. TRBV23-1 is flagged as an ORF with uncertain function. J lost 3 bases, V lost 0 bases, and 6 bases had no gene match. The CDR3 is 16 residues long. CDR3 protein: CASSQSRGLWTDTQYF. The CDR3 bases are TGCGCCAGCAGTCAATCTCGGGGACTATGGACAGATACGCAGTATTTT.

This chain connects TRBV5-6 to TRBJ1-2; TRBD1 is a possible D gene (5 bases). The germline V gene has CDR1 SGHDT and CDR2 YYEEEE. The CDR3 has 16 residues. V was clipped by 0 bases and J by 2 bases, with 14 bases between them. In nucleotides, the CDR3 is TGTGCCAGCAGCTTGGCCGTTCTCGGACAAAACTATGGCTACACCTTC. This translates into CASSLAVLGQNYGYTF.

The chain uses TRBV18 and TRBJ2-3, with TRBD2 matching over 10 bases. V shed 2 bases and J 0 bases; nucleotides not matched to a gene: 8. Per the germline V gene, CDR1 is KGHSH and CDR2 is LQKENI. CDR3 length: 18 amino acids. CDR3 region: CASSPRLAGDLSTDTQYF. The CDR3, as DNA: TGTGCCAGCTCACCAAGGCTAGCGGGAGACCTTAGCACAGATACGCAGTATTTT.

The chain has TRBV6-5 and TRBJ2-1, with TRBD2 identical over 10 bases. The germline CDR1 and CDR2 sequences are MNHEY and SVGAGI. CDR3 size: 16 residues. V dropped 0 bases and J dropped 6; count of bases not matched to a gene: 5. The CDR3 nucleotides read TGTGCCAGCAGTTACTCGATAGCGGGAGGCCCCAATGAGCAGTTCTTC. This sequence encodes CASSYSIAGGPNEQFF.

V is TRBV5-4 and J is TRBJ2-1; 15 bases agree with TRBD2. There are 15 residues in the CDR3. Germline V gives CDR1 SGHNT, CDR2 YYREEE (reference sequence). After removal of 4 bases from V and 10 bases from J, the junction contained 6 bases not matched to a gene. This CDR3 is CASSKGLAGGTEQFF. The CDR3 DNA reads TGTGCCAGCAGCAAGGGACTAGCGGGAGGAACAGAGCAGTTCTTC.

The CDR3 region is CAWSVDRVYGYTF. The CDR3 region has the DNA TGTGCCTGGAGTGTAGACAGGGTCTATGGCTACACCTTC. The genes are TRBV30 and TRBJ1-2, with 7 bases fitting TRBD1. In germline, CDR1 is GTSNPN, CDR2 SVGIG (reference sequence). There are 13 residues in the CDR3. With 0 bases clipped from V and 4 bases from J, the junction kept 2 bases outside the gene matches.

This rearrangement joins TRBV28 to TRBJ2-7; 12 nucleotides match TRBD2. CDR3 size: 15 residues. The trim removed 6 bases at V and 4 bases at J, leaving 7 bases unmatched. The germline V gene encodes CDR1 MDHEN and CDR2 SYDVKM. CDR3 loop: CASSRTSGGTYEQYF. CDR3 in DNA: TGTGCCAGCAGCAGAACTAGCGGGGGGACTTACGAGCAGTACTTC.

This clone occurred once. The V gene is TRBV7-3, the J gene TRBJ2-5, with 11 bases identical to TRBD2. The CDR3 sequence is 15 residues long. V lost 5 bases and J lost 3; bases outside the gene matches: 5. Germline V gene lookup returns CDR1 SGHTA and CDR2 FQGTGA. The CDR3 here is CASSHQGLAEETQYF. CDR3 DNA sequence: TGTGCCAGCAGCCATCAGGGACTAGCGGAAGAGACCCAGTACTTC. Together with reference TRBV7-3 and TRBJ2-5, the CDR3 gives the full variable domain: GAGVSQTPSNKVTEKGKYVELRCDPISGHTALYWYRQSLGQGPEFLIYFQGTGAADDSGLPNDRFFAVRPEGSVSTLKIQRTERGDSAVYLCASSHQGLAEETQYFGPGTRLLVL.

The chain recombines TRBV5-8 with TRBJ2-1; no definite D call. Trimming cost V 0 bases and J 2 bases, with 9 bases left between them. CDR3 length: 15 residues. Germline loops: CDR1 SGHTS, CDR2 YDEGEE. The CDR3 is CASSLGVGTYNEQFF. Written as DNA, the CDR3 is TGTGCCAGCAGCTTGGGGGTAGGTACCTACAATGAGCAGTTCTTC.

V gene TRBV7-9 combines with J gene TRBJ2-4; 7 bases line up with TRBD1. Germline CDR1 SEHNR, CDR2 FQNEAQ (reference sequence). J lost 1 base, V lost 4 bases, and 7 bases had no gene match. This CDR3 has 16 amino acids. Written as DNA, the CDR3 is TGTGCCAGCAGCTCCCGACAGGGCCTTGCCAAAAACATTCAGTACTTC. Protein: CASSSRQGLAKNIQYF.

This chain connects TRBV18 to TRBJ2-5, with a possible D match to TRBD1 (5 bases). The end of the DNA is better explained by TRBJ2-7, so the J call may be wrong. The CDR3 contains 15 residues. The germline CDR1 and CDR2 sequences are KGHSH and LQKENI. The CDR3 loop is CASSPRDSASSEQYF. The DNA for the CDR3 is TGTGCCAGCTCACCACGCGACAGCGCAAGTTCCGAGCAGTACTTC.